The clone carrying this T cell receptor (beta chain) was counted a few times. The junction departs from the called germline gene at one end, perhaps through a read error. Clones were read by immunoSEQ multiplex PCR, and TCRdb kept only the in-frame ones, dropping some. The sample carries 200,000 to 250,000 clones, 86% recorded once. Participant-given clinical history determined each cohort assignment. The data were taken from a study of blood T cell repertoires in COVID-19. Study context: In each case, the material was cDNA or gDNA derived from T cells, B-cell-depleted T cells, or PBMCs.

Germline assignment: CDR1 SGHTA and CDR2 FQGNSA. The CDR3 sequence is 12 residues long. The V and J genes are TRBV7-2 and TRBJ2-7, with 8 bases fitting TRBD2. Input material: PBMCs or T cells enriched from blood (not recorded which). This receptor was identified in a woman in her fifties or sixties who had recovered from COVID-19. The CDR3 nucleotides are TGTGCCAGCAGCTTAGTAGCGGGAATGGGGACCTTC. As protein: CASSLVAGMGTF.